This TCR beta chain was sequenced in a study of cytomegalovirus exposure and HLA in healthy donors. General study points: Common viral pathogens (according to a later analysis) appeared linked to several of the most significant clusters. CMV serostatus alone was available as immune exposure information. Sequencing probably produced one cluster of sequence variants that were highly shared. The study recorded 150 to 200 TCR beta chains that were cytomegalovirus-associated.

Trimming took 2 bases from V and 5 from J; bases not matched to a gene: 3. This CDR3 has 14 residues. Germline V gene sequence: CDR1 LNHNV, CDR2 YYDKDF (reference sequence). In regard to this clone: Its specificity is unknown.

13 Jbeta primers and 60 Vbeta primers were used for the PCR. Profiling relied on immunoSEQ multiplex PCR, and the TCRdb table lists in-frame clones only, not all of them. The sample consists of approximately 140,000 clones, around 85% of them appearing once. The chain links TRBV15 to TRBJ2-7, with TRBD2 matching over 10 bases. The sequencing input was PBMCs. The source of this sequence is a boy aged 5-17 years in good health and CMV-seronegative. The CDR3, as DNA: TGTGCCACCAGCAGAAGTCTAGCGGGAGACGAGCAGTACTTC. It yields the protein CATSRSLAGDEQYF.